This T cell receptor beta chain is from a study of T-cell reconstitution after alpha-beta-depleted transplantation in children. The CDR3 runs 19 residues. The trim removed 4 bases at V and 2 bases at J, leaving 20 bases unmatched. CDR1 and CDR2 (germline): DFQATT, SNEGSKA (reference sequence). The TCRbeta library incorporated unique molecular identifiers. TCRdb analysed the PCR reads with MiXCR anew, one entry per CDR3 protein. The data hold about 420,000 distinct CDR3 sequences, with roughly a tenth observed a single time. This clonotype was sampled from a human donor who donated a stem cell graft to a child with acute myeloid leukemia. This rearrangement joins TRBV20-1 to TRBJ2-3; 8 nucleotides agree with TRBD2. The input for sequencing was PBMCs from the stem cell graft donor, taken from the stem cell graft. This chain's CDR3 is CSAKSTPLGTSGNTDTQYF. DNA for the CDR3: TGCAGTGCTAAAAGCACCCCCCTAGGGACTAGTGGAAACACAGATACGCAGTATTTT.